This T cell receptor beta chain was sequenced in a study of spatial heterogeneity in lung cancer. This clonotype was seen a handful of times. Described time point: blood at routine non-recurrence follow-up after resection. TCRdb re-called the 5' RACE reads through MiXCR, storing one row per CDR3 protein. The table includes about 33,000 distinct CDR3 sequences, more than 9% detected once. The V gene's germline CDR1 is SQVTM and CDR2 ANQGSEA. J gave up 7 bases and V 6 bases, and 7 bases lay outside the gene matches. The length of the CDR3 is 13 residues. The TCR sequence derives from a female donor with early-stage non-small cell lung cancer. The chain is built from TRBV29-1 and TRBJ1-4; 8 bases agree with TRBD1. This material consisted of PBMCs, taken at follow-up. The CDR3 sequence: CSVQGARSEKLFF. In DNA, the CDR3 is TGCAGCGTGCAGGGGGCGCGAAGTGAAAAACTGTTTTTT.